The source of this T cell receptor (beta chain) is a study of regulatory T cells in long-lasting Graves disease. Study-wide points: Preferential use of TRBV28, TRBJ1-2 and TRBJ2-5 was seen in persistent disease. Persistent Graves' patients showed less TCR diversity than newly diagnosed patients showed.

The sample's time point: persistent/refractory GD, antithyroid drugs over 5 years with positive TRAb. Isolated PBMC RNA provided the starting material for the TCR library. For this clonotype: Its matching antigen is unknown.

Relying on iRepertoire HTBI primers and Arm-PCR of CDR3 regions, the team built TCR beta libraries. TCRdb fed the multiplex PCR reads into MiXCR, producing one record per CDR3 protein. The profile shows some 450,000 distinct CDR3 sequences, roughly a quarter of them singletons. CDR1 is SQVTM and CDR2 is ANQGSEA in the germline V gene. The CDR3 runs 11 residues. V lost 7 bases and J lost 6; bases outside the gene matches: 2. The chain joins TRBV29-1 to TRBJ2-4; 8 bases line up with TRBD1. The specimen was peripheral blood mononuclear cells (PBMCs), collected when the disease was refractory, from a patient treated with antithyroid drugs. This TCR was sampled from a female donor with Graves disease. CDR3 region: CSAGTGNIQYF. The DNA for the CDR3 is TGCAGCGCCGGGACAGGAAACATTCAGTACTTC.